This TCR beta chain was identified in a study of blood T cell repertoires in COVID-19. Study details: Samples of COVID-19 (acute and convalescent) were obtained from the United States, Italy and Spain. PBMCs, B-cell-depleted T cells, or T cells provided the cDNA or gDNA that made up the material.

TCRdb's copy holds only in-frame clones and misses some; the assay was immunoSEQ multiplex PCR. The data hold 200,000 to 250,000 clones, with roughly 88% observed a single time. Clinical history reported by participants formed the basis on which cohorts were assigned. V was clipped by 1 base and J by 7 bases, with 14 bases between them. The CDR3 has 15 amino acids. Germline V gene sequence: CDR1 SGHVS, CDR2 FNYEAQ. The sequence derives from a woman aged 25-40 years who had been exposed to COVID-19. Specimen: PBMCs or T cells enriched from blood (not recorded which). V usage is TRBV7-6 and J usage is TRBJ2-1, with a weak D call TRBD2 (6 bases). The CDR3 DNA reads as TGTGCCAGCAGCTTAGGGCCTCCGGCGGGGAATGAGCAGTTCTTC. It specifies CASSLGPPAGNEQFF.